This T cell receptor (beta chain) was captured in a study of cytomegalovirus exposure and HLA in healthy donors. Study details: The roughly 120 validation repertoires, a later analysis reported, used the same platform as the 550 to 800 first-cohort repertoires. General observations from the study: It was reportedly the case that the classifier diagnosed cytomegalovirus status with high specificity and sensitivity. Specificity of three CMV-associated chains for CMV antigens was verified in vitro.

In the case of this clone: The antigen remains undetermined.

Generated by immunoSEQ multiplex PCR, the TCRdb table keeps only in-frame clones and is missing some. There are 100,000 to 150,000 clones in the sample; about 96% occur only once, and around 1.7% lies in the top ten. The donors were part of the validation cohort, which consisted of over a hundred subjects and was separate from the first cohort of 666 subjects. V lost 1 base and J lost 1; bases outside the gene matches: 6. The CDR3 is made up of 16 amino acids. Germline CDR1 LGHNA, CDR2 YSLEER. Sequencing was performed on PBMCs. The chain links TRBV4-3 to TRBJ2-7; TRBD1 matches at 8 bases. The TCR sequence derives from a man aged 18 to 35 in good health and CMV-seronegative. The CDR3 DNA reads TGCGCCAGCAGCCAAGTCTCAGGGGGCCCTTCCTACGAGCAGTACTTC. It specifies CASSQVSGGPSYEQYF.